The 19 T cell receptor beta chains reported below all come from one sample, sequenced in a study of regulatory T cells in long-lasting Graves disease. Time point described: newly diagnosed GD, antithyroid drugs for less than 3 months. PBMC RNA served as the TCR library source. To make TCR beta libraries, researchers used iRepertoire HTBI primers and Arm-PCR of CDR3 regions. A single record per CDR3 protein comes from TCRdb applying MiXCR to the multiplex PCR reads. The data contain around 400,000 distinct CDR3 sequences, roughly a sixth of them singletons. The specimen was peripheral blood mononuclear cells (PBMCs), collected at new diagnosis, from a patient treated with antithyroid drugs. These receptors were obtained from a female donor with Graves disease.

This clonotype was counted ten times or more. The CDR3 here is CASSFHLYRVSTDTQYF. The DNA of the CDR3 is TGCGCCAGCAGCTTCCACCTTTACAGGGTTTCCACAGATACGCAGTATTTT. This chain uses TRBV5-1 with TRBJ2-3; a weak D match, TRBD1 (6 bases). Trimming took 2 bases from V and 2 from J, leaving 18 bases between them. From germline, CDR1 is SGHRS and CDR2 YFSETQ. The CDR3 is 17 residues long.

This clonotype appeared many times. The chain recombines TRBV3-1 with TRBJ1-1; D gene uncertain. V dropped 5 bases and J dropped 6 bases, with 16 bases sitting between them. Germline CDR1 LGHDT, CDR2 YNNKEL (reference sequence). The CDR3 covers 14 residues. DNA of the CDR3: TGTGCCAGCAGCTACGCGAGCCCTACCTCTGAAGCTTTCTTT. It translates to CASSYASPTSEAFF.

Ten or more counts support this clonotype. The CDR3 loop is CASSLGTGGAGSLHF. The CDR3 nucleotides are TGTGCCAGCAGTTTAGGGACAGGAGGGGCAGGGTCCCTCCACTTT. The chain employs TRBV27 and TRBJ1-6; 8 bases are a match to TRBD1. Germline-derived CDR1 and CDR2 are MNHEY and SMNVEV (reference sequence). This CDR3 has 15 residues. Germline trimming cut 2 bases from V and 14 bases from J; bases unmatched to any gene: 11.

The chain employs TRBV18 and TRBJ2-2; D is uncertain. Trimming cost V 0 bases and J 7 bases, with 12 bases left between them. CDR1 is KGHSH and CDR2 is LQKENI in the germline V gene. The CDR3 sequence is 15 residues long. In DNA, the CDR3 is TGTGCCAGCTCACCACCGAATAGAGAAGGCGGGGAGCTGTTTTTT. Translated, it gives CASSPPNREGGELFF.

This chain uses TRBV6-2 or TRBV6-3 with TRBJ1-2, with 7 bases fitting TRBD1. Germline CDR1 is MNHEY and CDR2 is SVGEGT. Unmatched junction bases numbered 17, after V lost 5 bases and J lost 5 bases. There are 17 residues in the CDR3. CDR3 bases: TGTGCCAGCAGTACTAGACAGGGCTCCCAAACGTTGTATGGCTACACCTTC. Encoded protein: CASSTRQGSQTLYGYTF.

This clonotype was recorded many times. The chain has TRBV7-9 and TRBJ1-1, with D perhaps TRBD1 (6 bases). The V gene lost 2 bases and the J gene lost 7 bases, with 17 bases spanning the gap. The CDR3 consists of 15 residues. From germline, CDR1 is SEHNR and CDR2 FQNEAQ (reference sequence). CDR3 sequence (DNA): TGTGCCAGCAGCTTACGGGACAAGAGCTTTAATGAAGCTTTCTTT. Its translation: CASSLRDKSFNEAFF. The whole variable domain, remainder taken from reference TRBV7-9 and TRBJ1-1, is DTGVSQNPRHKITKRGQNVTFRCDPISEHNRLYWYRQTLGQGPEFLTYFQNEAQLEKSRLLSDRFSAERPKGSFSTLEIQRTEQGDSAMYLCASSLRDKSFNEAFFGQGTRLTVV.

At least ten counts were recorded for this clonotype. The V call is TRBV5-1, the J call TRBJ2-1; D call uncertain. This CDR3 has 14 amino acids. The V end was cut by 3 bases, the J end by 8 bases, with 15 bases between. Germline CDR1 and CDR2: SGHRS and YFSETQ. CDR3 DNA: TGCGCCAGCAGCTCCTACTATAGCCGCGATGAGCAGTTCTTC. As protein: CASSSYYSRDEQFF.

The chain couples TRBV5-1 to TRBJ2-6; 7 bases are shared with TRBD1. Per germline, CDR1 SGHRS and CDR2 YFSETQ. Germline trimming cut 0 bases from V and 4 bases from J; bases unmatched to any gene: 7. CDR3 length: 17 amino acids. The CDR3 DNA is TGCGCCAGCAGCTTGGGGGGTAGGACAGGAGGGGCCAACGTCCTGACTTTC. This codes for CASSLGGRTGGANVLTF.

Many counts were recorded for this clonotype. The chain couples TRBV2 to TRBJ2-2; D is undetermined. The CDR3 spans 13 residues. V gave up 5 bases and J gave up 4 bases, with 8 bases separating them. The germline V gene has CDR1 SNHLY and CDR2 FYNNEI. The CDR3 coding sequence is TGTGCCAGCAGTAAGAGCAGCACCGGGGAGCTGTTTTTT. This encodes CASSKSSTGELFF.

CDR3 region: CSASTSQLNTEAFF. The CDR3, as DNA: TGCAGTGCTAGTACGTCGCAGTTGAACACTGAAGCTTTCTTT. This rearrangement joins TRBV20-1 to TRBJ1-1; D not resolved. V dropped 3 bases and J dropped 0 bases, with 11 bases sitting between them. Germline CDR1 and CDR2: DFQATT and SNEGSKA (reference sequence). This CDR3 comprises 14 residues.

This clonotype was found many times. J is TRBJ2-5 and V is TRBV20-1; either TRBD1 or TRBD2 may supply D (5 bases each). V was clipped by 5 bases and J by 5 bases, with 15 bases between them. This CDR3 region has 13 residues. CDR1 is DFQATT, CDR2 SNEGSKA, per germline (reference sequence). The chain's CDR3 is CSAEPMGEETQYF. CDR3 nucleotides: TGCAGTGCTGAGCCGATGGGGGAGGAGACCCAGTACTTC.

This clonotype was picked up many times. For the CDR3, the DNA is TGTGCTAGTGGTTTGGTAGCGACCACAGGGTACTCCTACGAGCAGTACTTC. Translation gives CASGLVATTGYSYEQYF. The chain carries TRBV12-5 and TRBJ2-7; tentative D call: TRBD1 (6 bases). Between the trimmed V and J ends, which lost 0 bases and 0 bases, there was a span of 15 bases. CDR1 is LGHNT, CDR2 FRNRAP, per germline. CDR3 size: 17 residues.

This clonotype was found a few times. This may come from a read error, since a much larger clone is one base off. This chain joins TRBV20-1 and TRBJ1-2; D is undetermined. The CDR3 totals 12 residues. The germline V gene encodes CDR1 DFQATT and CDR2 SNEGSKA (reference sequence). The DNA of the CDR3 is TGCAGTACTAGTGCAACCCGGGAGGGCTACACCTTC. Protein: CSTSATREGYTF.

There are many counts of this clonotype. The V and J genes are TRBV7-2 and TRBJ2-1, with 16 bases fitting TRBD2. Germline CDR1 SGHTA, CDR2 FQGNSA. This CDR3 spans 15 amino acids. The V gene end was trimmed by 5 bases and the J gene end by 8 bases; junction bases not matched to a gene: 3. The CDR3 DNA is TGTGCCAGCAGCCTGGGACTAGCGGGGGGGGATGAGCAGTTCTTC. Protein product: CASSLGLAGGDEQFF.

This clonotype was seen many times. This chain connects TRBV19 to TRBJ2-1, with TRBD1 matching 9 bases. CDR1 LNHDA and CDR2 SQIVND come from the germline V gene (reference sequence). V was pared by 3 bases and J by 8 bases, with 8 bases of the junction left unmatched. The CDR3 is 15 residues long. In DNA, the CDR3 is TGTGCCAGTAGTATGGGACAGGGTGGGGGCGATGAGCAGTTCTTC. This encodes CASSMGQGGGDEQFF.

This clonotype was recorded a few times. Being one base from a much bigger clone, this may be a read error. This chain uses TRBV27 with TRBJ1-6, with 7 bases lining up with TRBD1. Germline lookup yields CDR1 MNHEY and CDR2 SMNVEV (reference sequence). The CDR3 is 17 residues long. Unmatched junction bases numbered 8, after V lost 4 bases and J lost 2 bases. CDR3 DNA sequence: TGTGCCAGCAGTTCTGGCAGGGGGTTCGCCTATAATTCACCCCTCCACTTT. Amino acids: CASSSGRGFAYNSPLHF.

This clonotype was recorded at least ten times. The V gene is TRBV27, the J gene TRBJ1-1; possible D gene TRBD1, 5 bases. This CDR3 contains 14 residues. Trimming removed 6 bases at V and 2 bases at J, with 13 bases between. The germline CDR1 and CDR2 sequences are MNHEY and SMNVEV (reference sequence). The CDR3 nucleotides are TGTGCCAGCAGGCCTTCGGGGGGAAACACTGAAGCTTTCTTT. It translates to CASRPSGGNTEAFF.

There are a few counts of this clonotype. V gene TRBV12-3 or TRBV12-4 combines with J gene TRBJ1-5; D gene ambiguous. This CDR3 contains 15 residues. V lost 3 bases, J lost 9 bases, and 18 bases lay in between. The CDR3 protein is CASSLFGRSLRPQHF. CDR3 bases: TGTGCCAGCAGTTTGTTTGGACGGTCTCTGAGGCCCCAGCATTTT.

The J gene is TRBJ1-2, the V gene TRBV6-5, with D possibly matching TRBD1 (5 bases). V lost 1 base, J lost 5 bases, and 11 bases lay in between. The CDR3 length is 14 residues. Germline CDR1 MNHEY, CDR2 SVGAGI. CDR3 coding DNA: TGTGCCAGCAGTTACTTGACACGGGGGTATGGCTACACCTTC. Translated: CASSYLTRGYGYTF.